This T cell receptor (beta chain) was observed in a study of radiation and T cells in renal cell carcinoma. Study results and limitations: In blood, top tumor clones expanded by 2 weeks, shrinking by 4.

With regard to this clone: Its antigen is unidentified.

The germline gives CDR1 SGHAT, CDR2 FQNNGV. This CDR3 has 17 amino acids. The V gene end was trimmed by 1 base and the J gene end by 4 bases; junction bases not matched to a gene: 6. Regarding time point: blood 2 weeks post-SBRT. Treatment denoted: 15 Gy SBRT to primary tumor, nephrectomy 4 weeks later. Only in-frame clones appear in the TCRdb table, and some are missing; sequencing was by immunoSEQ multiplex PCR. The sample carries around 75,000 clones, 82% recorded once. The sample consisted of blood, taken from a patient whose treatment included radiotherapy and nephrectomy. This receptor was identified in a man in his 60s with renal cell carcinoma. V gene TRBV11-2 combines with J gene TRBJ2-2; 10 bases agree with TRBD2. CDR3 residues: CASSLVVSGRGTGELFF. CDR3 bases: TGTGCCAGCAGCTTAGTAGTGAGCGGGAGGGGCACCGGGGAGCTGTTTTTT.